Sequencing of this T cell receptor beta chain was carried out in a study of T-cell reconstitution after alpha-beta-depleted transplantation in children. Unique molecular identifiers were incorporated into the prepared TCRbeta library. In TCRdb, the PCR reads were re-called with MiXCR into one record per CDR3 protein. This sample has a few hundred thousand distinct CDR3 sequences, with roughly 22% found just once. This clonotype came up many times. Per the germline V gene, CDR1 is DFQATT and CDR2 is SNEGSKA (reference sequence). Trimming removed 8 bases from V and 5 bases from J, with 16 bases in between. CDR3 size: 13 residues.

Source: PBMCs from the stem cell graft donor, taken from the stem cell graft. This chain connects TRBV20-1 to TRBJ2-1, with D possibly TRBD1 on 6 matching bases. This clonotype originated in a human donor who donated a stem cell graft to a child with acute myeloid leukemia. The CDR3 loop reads CSTDRRRNNEQFF. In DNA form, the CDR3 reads TGCAGTACGGACAGACGAAGGAACAATGAGCAGTTCTTC.